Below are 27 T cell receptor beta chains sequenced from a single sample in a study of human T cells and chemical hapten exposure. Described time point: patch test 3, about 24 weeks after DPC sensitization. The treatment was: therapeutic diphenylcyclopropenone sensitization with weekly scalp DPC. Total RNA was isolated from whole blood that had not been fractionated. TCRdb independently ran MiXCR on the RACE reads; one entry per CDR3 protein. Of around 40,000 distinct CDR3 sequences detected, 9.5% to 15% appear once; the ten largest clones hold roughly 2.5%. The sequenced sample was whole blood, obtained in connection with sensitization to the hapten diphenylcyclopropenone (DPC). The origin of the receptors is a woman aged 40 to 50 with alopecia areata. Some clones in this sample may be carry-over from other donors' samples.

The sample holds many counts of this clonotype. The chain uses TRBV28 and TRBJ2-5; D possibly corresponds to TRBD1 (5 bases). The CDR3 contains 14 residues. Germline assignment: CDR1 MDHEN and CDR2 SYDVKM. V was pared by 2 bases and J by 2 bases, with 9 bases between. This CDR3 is CASSLRQGQETQYF. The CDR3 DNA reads TGTGCCAGCAGTTTACGTCAGGGTCAAGAGACCCAGTACTTC.

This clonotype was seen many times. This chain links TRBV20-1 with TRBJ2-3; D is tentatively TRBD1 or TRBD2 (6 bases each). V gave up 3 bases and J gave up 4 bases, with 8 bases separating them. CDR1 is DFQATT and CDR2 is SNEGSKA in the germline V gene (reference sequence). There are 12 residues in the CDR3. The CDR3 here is CSAREGADTQYF. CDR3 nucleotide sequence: TGCAGTGCTAGGGAGGGGGCAGATACGCAGTATTTT.

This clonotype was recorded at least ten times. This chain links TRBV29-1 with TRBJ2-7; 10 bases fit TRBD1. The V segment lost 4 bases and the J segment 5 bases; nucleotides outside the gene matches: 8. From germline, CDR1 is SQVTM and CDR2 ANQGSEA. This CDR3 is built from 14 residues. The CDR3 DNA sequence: TGCAGCGTTGGCCGGACAGGGGGTGAGGACGAGCAGTACTTC. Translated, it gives CSVGRTGGEDEQYF.

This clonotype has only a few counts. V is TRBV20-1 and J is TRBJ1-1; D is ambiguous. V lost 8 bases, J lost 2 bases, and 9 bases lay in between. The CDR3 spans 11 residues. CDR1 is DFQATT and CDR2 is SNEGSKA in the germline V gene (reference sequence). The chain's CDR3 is CSSPGNTEAFF. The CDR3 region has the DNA TGCAGTTCCCCCGGTAACACTGAAGCTTTCTTT.

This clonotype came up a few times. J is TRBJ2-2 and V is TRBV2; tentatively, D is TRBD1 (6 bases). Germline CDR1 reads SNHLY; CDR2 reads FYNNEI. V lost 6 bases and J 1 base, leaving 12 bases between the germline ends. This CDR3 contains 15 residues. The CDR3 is CASRADRLNTGELFF. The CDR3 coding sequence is TGTGCCAGCAGAGCGGACAGACTGAACACCGGGGAGCTGTTTTTT.

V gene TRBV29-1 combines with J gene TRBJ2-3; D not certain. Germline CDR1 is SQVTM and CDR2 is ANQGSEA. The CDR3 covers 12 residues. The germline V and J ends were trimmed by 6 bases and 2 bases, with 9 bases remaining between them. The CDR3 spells CSVGSLTDTQYF. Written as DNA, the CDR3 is TGCAGCGTAGGCAGCCTCACAGATACGCAGTATTTT.

This chain's CDR3 is CASSVVRTGELFF. The CDR3 nucleotides read TGTGCCAGCAGCGTAGTTAGAACCGGGGAGCTGTTTTTT. The chain carries TRBV9 and TRBJ2-2; D gene ambiguous. The CDR3 extends over 13 amino acids. The V end was cut by 0 bases, the J end by 5 bases, with 5 bases between. Germline V gives CDR1 SGDLS, CDR2 YYNGEE.

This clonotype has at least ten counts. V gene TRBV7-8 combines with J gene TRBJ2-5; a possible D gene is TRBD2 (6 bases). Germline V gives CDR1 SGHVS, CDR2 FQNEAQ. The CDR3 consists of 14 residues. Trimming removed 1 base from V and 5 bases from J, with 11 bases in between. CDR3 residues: CASSLGGGLETQYF. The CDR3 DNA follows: TGTGCCAGCAGCTTAGGAGGAGGGTTGGAGACCCAGTACTTC.

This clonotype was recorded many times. The chain's CDR3 is CASSLSTDLNYGYTF. The CDR3 DNA reads as TGTGCCAGCAGCTTATCTACAGACTTAAACTATGGCTACACCTTC. V and J are TRBV7-9 and TRBJ1-2; D unclear. Germline V CDR1 and CDR2: SEHNR, FQNEAQ (reference sequence). The V end was cut by 2 bases, the J end by 2 bases, with 12 bases between. This CDR3 region has 15 residues.

CDR3 residues: CASSDLTTNEKLFF. CDR3 nucleotides: TGTGCCAGCAGTGACCTTACAACTAATGAAAAACTGTTTTTT. The chain employs TRBV25-1 and TRBJ1-4; D not resolved. Trimming removed 3 bases from V and 0 bases from J, with 5 bases in between. This CDR3 has 14 amino acids. Germline CDR1 and CDR2: MGHDK and SYGVNS.

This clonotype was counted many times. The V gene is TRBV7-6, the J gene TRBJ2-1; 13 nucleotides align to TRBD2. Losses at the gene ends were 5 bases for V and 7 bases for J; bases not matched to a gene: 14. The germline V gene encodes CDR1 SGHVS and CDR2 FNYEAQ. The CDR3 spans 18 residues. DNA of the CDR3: TGTGCCAGCAGCGAACGGGGGACTAGCGGGACCTCGTGGAATGAGCAGTTCTTC. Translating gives CASSERGTSGTSWNEQFF.

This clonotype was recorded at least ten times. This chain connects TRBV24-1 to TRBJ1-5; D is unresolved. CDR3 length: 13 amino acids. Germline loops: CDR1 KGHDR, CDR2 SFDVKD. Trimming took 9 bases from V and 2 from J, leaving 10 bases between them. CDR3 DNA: TGTGCCACCCAATTCGGGGGCAATCAGCCCCAGCATTTT. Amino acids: CATQFGGNQPQHF.

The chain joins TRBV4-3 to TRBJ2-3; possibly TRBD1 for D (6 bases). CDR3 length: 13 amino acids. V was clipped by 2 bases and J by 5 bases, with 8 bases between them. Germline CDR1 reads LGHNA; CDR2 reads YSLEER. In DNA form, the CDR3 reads TGCGCCAGCAGCCAAAACAGGGTAGATACGCAGTATTTT. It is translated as CASSQNRVDTQYF.

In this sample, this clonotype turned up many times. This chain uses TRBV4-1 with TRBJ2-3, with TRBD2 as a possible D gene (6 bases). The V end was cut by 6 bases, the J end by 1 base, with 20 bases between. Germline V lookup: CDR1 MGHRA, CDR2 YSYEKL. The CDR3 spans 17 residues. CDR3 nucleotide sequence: TGCGCCAGCAGACACCAATGGCAGCGGGCCCGCACAGATACGCAGTATTTT. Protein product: CASRHQWQRARTDTQYF.

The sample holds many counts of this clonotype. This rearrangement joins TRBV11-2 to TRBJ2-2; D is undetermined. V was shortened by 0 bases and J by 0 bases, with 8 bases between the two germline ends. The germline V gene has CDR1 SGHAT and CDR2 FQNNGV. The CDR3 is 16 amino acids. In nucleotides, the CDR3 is TGTGCCAGCAGCTTAGAGGGTGTGTCGAACACCGGGGAGCTGTTTTTT. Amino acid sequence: CASSLEGVSNTGELFF.

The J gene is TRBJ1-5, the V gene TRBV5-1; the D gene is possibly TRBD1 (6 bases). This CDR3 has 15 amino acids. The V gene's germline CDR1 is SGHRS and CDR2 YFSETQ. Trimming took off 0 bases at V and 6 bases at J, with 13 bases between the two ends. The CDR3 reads CASSLVGGPAQPQHF. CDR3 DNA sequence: TGCGCCAGCAGCTTGGTAGGGGGGCCCGCTCAGCCCCAGCATTTT. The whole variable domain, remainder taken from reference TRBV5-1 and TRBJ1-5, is KAGVTQTPRYLIKTRGQQVTLSCSPISGHRSVSWYQQTPGQGLQFLFEYFSETQRNKGNFPGRFSGRQFSNSRSEMNVSTLELGDSALYLCASSLVGGPAQPQHFGDGTRLSIL.

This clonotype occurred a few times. For the CDR3, the DNA is TGTGCCAGCAGTTTATCCACAGGGGTACGGCCCCAGCATTTT. It yields the protein CASSLSTGVRPQHF. J is TRBJ1-5 and V is TRBV28, with 7 bases aligning to TRBD1. After removal of 1 base from V and 9 bases from J, the junction contained 6 bases not matched to a gene. Germline V gene lookup returns CDR1 MDHEN and CDR2 SYDVKM. There are 14 residues in the CDR3.

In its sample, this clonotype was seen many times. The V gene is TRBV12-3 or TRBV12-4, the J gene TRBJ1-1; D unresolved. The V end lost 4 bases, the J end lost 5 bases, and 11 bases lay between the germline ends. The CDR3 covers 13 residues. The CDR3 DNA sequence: TGTGCCAGCAGTTCCCTCGCGGGTACTGAAGCTTTCTTT. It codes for CASSSLAGTEAFF.

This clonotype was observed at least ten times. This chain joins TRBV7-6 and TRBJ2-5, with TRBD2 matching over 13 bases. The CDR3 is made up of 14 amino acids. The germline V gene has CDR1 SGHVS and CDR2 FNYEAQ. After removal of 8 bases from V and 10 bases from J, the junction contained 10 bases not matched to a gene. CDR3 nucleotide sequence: TGTGCCAGCGGAACGGGACTAGCGGGGCACAGCCAGTACTTC. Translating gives CASGTGLAGHSQYF.

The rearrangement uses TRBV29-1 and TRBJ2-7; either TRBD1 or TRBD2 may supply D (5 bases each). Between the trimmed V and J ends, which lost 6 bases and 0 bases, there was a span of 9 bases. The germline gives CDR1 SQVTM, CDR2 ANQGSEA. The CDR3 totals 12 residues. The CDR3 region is CSVLGTSYEQYF. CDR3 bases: TGCAGCGTGCTCGGGACCTCCTACGAGCAGTACTTC.

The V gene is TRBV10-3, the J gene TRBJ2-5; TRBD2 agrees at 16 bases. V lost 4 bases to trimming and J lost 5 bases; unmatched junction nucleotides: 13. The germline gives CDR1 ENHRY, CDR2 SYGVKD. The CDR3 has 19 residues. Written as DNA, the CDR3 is TGTGCCATCAGTGCAACCGGGACTAGCGGGAGGGCCGGGTTTGAGACCCAGTACTTC. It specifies CAISATGTSGRAGFETQYF.

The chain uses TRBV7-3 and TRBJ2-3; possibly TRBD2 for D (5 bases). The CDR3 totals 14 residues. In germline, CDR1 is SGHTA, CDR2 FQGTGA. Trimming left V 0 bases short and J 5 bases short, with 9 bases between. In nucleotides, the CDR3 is TGTGCCAGCAGCTTAACGGTTGAGGGAGATACGCAGTATTTT. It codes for CASSLTVEGDTQYF.

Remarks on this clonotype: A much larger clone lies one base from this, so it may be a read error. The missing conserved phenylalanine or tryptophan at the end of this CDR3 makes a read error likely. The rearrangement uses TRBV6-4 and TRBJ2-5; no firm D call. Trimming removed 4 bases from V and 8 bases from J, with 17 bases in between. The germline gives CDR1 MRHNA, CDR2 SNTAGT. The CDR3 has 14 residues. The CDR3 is CASSASSFSGTQYL. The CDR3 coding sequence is TGTGCCAGCAGTGCCTCATCCTTTTCTGGAACCCAGTACTTA.

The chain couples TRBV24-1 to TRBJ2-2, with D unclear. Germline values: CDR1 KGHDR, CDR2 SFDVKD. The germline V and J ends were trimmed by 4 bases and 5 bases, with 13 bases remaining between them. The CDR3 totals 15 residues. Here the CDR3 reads CATSEPDPPTGELFF. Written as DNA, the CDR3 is TGTGCCACCAGTGAGCCGGACCCGCCGACCGGGGAGCTGTTTTTT.

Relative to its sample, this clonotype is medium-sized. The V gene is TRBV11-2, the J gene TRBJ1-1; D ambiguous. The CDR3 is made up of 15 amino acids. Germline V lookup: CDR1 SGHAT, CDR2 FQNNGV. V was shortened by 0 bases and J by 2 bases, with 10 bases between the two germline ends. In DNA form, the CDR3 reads TGTGCCAGCAGCTTAGATCAAGGGATTAACACTGAAGCTTTCTTT. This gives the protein CASSLDQGINTEAFF.

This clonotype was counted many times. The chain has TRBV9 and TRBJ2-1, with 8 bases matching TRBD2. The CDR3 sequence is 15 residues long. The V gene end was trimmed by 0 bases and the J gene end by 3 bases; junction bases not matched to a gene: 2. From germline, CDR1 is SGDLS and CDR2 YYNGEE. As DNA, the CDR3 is TGTGCCAGCAGCGTAGGGCTAGCGGGCTACAATGAGCAGTTCTTC. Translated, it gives CASSVGLAGYNEQFF.

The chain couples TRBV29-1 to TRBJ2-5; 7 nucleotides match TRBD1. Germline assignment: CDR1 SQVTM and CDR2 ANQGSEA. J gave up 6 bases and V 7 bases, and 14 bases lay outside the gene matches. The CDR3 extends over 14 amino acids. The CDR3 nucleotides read TGCAGCGCCTTGACAGGACAGGAGGTCCAGACCCAGTACTTC. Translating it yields CSALTGQEVQTQYF.